This TCR beta chain was recorded in a study of cytomegalovirus exposure and HLA in healthy donors. V shed 8 bases and J 7 bases; nucleotides not matched to a gene: 14. CDR3 length: 14 amino acids. The V gene's germline CDR1 is SNHLY and CDR2 FYNNEI. This clone was detected once. Researchers ran the PCR with 60 Vbeta and 13 Jbeta primers. Some clones are missing from TCRdb's copy, which holds only in-frame ones; the method was immunoSEQ multiplex PCR. The sample yields about 160,000 clones, 80% to 85% seen once. The TCR comes from a male donor in good health and CMV-seropositive. The rearrangement joins TRBV2 to TRBJ2-7; 7 bases fit TRBD1. The sample consisted of PBMCs. The CDR3 DNA is TGTGCCAGCCTCAAGACAGGGCTCACCGGGGAGCAGTACTTC. The encoded protein is CASLKTGLTGEQYF.